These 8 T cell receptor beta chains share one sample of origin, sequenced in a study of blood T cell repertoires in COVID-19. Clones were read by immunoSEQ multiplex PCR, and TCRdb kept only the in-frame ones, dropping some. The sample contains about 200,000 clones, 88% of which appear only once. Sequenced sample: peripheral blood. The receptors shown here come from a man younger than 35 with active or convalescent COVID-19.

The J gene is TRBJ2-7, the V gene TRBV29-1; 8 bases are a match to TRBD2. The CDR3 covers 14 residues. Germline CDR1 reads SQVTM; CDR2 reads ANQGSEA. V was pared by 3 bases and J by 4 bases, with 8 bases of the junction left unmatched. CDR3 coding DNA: TGCAGCGTTGATTTGCCGGGGGGGATTTACGAGCAGTACTTC. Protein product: CSVDLPGGIYEQYF.

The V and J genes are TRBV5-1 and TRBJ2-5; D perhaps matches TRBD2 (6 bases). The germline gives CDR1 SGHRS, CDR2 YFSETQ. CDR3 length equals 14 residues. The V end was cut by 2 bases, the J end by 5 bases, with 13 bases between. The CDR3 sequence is CASSFPGAIETQYF. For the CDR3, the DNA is TGCGCCAGCAGCTTTCCGGGAGCGATCGAGACCCAGTACTTC.

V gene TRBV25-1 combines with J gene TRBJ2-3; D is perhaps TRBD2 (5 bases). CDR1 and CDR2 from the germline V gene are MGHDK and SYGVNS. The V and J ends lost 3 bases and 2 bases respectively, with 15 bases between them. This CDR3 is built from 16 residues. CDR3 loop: CASSDQRRLDTDTQYF. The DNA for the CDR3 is TGTGCCAGCAGTGACCAGCGGAGACTGGACACAGATACGCAGTATTTT.

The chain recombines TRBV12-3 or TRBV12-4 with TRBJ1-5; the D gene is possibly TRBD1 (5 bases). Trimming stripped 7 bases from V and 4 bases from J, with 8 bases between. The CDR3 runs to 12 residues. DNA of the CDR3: TGTGCCAGCATGGACACTAATCAGCCCCAGCATTTT. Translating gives CASMDTNQPQHF.

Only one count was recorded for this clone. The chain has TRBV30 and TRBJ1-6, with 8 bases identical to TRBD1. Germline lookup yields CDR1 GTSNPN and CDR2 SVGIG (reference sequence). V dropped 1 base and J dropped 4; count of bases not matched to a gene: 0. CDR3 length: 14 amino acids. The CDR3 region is CAWSGDRYNSPLHF. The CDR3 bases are TGTGCCTGGAGTGGGGACAGGTATAATTCACCCCTCCACTTT. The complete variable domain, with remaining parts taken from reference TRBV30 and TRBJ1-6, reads SQTIHQWPATLVQPVGSPLSLECTVEGTSNPNLYWYRQAAGRGLQLLFYSVGIGQISSEVPQNLSASRPQDRQFILSSKKLLLSDSGFYLCAWSGDRYNSPLHFGNGTRLTVT.

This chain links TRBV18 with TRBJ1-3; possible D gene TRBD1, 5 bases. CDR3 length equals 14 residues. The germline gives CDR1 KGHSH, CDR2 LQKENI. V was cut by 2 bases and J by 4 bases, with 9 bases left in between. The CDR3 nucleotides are TGTGCCAGCTCACCAGGGGCCGCAGGAAACACCATATATTTT. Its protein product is CASSPGAAGNTIYF. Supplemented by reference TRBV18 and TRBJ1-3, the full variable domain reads NAGVMQNPRHLVRRRGQEARLRCSPMKGHSHVYWYRQLPEEGLKFMVYLQKENIIDESGMPKERFSAEFPKEGPSILRIQQVVRGDSAAYFCASSPGAAGNTIYFGEGSWLTVV.

Here the CDR3 DNA reads TGCAGCGTTGAAGATCTGGGCATAGGCGAGCAGTACTTC. Translating gives CSVEDLGIGEQYF. The chain joins TRBV29-1 to TRBJ2-7, with D unresolved. Trimming left V 0 bases short and J 6 bases short, with 12 bases between. The CDR3 loop spans 13 amino acids. In germline, CDR1 is SQVTM, CDR2 ANQGSEA.

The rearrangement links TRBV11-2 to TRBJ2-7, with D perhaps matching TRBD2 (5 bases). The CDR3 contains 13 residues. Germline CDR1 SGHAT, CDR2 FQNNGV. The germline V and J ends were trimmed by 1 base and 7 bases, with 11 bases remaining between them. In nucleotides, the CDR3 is TGTGCCAGCAGCTTAGGTGCCCGGGGTGAGCAGTACTTC. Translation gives CASSLGARGEQYF.